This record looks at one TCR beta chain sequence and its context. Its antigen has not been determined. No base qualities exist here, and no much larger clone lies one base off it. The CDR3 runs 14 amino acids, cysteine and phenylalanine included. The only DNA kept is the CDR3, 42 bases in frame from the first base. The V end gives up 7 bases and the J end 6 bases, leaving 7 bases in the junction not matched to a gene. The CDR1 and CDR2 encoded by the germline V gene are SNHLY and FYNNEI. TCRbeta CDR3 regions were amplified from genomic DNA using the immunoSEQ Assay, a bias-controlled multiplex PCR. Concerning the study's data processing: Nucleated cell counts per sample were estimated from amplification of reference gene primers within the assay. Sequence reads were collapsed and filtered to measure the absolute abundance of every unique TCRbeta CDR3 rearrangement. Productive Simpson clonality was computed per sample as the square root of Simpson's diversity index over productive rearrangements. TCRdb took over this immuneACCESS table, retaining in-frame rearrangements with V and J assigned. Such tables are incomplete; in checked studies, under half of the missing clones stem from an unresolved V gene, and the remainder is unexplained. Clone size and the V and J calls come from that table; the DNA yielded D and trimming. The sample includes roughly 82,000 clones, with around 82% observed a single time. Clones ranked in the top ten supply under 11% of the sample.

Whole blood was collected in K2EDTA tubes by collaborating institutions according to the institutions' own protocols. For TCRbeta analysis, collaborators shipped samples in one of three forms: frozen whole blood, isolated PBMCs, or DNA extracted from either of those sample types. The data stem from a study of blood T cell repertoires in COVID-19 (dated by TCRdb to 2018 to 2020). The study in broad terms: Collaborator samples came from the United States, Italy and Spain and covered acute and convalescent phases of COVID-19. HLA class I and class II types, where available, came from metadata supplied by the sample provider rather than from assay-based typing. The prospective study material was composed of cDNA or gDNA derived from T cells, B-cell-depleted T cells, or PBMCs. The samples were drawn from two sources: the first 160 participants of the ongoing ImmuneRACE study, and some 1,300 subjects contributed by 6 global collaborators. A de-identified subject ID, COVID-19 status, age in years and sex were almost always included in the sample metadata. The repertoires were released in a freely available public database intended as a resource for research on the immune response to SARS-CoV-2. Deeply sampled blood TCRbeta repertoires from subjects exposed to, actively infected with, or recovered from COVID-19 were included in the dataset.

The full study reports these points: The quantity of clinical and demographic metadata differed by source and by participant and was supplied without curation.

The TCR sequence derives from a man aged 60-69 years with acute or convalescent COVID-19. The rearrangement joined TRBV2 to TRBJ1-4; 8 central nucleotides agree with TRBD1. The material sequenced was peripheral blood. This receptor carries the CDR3 CASNGQGRDEKLFF. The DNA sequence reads TGTGCCAGCAATGGACAGGGAAGGGATGAAAAACTGTTTTTT.